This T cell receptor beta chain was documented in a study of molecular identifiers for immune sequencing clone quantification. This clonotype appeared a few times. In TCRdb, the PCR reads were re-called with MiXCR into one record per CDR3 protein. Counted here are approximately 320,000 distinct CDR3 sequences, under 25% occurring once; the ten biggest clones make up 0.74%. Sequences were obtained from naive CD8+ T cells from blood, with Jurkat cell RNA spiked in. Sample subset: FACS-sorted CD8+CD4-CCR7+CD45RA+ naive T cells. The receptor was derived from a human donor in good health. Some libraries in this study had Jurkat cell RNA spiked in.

CDR3 DNA sequence: TGTGCCAGCAGTTTATTCCGAGAAGATACGCAGTATTTT. Encoded protein: CASSLFREDTQYF. The chain links TRBV28 to TRBJ2-3; D call uncertain. V lost 1 base and J 5 bases, leaving 7 bases between the germline ends. The CDR3 covers 13 residues. The germline V gene encodes CDR1 MDHEN and CDR2 SYDVKM. Full variable domain (missing parts from reference TRBV28 and TRBJ2-3): DVKVTQSSRYLVKRTGEKVFLECVQDMDHENMFWYRQDPGLGLRLIYFSYDVKMKEKGDIPEGYSVSREKKERFSLILESASTNQTSMYLCASSLFREDTQYFGPGTRLTVL.